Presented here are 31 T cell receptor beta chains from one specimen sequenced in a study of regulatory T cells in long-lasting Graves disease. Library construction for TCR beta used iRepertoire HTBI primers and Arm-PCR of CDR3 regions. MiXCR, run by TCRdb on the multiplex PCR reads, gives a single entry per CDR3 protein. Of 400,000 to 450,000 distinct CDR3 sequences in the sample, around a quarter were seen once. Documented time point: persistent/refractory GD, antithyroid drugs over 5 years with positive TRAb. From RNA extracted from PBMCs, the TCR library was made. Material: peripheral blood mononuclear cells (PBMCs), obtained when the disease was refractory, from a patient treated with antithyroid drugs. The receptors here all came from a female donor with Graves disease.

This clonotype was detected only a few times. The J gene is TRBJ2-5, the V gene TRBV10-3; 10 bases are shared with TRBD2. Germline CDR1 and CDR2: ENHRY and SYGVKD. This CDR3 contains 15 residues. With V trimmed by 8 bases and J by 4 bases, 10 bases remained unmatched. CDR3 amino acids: CAIRIGLAGVETQYF. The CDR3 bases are TGTGCCATCCGGATTGGGCTAGCGGGAGTAGAGACCCAGTACTTC.

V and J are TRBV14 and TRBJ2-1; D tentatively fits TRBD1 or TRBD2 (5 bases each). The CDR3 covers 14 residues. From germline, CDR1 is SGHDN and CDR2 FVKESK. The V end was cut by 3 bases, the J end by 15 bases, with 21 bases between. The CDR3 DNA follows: TGTGCCAGCAGCCACGTAGGGACCTATGATATCCCGTTCTTC. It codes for CASSHVGTYDIPFF.

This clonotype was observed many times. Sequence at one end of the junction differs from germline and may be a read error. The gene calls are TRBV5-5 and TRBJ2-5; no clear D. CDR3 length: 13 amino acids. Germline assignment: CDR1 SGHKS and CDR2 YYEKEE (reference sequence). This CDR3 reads CASSLGSQETQYF. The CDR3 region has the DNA TGTGCCAGCAGTTTGGGATCGCAAGAGACCCAGTACTTC.

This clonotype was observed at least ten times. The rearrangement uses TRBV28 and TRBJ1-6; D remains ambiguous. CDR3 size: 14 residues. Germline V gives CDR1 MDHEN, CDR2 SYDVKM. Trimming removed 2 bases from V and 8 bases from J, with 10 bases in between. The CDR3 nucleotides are TGTGCCAGCAGTTTAACCAGAACCTATTCACCCCTCCACTTT. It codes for CASSLTRTYSPLHF. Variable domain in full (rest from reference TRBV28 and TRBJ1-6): DVKVTQSSRYLVKRTGEKVFLECVQDMDHENMFWYRQDPGLGLRLIYFSYDVKMKEKGDIPEGYSVSREKKERFSLILESASTNQTSMYLCASSLTRTYSPLHFGNGTRLTVT.

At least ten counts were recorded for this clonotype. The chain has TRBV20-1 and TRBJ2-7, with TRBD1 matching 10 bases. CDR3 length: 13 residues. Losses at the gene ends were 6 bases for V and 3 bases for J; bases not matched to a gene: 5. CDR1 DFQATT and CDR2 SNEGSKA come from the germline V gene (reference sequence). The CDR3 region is CSADRDRGYEQYF. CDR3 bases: TGCAGTGCCGACCGGGACAGGGGCTACGAGCAGTACTTC.

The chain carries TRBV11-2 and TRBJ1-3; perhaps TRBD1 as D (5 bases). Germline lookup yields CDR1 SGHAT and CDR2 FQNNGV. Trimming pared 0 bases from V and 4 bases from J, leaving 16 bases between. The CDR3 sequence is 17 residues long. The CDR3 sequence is CASSLDHRRQRGNTIYF. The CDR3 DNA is TGTGCCAGCAGCTTAGATCATCGGCGACAGAGGGGAAACACCATATATTTT.

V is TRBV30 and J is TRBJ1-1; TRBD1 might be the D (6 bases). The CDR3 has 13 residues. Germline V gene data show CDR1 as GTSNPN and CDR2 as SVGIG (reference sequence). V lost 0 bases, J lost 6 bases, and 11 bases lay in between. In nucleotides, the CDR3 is TGTGCCTGGAGTGTCGGGGGGCTGCCTGAAGCTTTCTTT. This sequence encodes CAWSVGGLPEAFF.

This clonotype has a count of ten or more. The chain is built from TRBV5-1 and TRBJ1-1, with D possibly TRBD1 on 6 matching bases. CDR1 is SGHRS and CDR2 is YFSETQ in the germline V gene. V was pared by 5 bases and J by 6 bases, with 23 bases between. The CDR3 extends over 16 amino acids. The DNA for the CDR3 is TGCGCCAGCAGATTGAGGGAGGGGGTGAGGACCGCTGAAGCTTTCTTT. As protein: CASRLREGVRTAEAFF.

The CDR3 nucleotides read TGTGCCAGCCGCACCGGGACTAGCGGGAGCGGGGAGCTGTTTTTT. Its protein is CASRTGTSGSGELFF. The rearrangement links TRBV2 to TRBJ2-2; 14 positions match TRBD2. J gave up 7 bases and V 8 bases, and 6 bases lay outside the gene matches. CDR1 is SNHLY, CDR2 FYNNEI, per germline. This CDR3 has 15 amino acids.

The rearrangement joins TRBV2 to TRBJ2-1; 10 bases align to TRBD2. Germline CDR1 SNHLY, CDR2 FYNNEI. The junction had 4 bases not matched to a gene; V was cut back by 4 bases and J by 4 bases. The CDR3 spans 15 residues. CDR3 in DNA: TGTGCCAGCAGTGCGGGACTAGCGATGTACAATGAGCAGTTCTTC. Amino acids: CASSAGLAMYNEQFF.

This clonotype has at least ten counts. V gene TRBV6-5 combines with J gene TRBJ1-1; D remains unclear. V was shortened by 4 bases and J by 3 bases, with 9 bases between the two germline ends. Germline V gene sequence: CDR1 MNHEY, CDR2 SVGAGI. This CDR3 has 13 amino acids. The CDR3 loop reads CASSLHGDTEAFF. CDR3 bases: TGTGCCAGCAGTTTACATGGGGACACTGAAGCTTTCTTT.

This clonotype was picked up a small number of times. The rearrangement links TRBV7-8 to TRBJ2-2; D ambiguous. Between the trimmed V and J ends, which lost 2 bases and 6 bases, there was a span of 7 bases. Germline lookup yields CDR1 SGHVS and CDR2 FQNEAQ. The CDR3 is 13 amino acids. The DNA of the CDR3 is TGTGCCAGCAGCTTAAAAGTCGCCGGGGAGCTGTTTTTT. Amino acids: CASSLKVAGELFF.

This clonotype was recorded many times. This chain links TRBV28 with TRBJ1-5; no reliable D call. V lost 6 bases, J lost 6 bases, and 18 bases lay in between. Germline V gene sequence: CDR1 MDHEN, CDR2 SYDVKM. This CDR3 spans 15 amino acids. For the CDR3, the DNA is TGTGCCAGCAGCCCCCCGAAAGGTAATAGTCAGCCCCAGCATTTT. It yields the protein CASSPPKGNSQPQHF. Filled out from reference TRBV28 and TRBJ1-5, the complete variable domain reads DVKVTQSSRYLVKRTGEKVFLECVQDMDHENMFWYRQDPGLGLRLIYFSYDVKMKEKGDIPEGYSVSREKKERFSLILESASTNQTSMYLCASSPPKGNSQPQHFGDGTRLSIL.

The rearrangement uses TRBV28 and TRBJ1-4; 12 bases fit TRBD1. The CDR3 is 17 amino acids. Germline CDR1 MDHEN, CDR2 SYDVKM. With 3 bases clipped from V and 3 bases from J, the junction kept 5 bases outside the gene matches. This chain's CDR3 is CASSLGTGGLANEKLFF. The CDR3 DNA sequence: TGTGCCAGCAGTTTGGGGACAGGGGGCTTAGCTAATGAAAAACTGTTTTTT.

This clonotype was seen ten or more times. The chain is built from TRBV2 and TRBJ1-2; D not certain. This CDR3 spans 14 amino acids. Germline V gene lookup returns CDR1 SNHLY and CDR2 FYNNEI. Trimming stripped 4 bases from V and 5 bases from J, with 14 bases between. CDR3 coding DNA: TGTGCCAGCAGTGCTATACAGTCGGCTTATGGCTACACCTTC. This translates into CASSAIQSAYGYTF.

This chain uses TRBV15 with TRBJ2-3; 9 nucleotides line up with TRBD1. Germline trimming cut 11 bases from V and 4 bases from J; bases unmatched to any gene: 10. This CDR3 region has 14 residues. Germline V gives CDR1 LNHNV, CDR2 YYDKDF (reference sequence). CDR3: CAAGTGSFPDTQYF. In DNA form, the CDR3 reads TGTGCCGCAGGGACAGGGTCCTTCCCAGATACGCAGTATTTT.

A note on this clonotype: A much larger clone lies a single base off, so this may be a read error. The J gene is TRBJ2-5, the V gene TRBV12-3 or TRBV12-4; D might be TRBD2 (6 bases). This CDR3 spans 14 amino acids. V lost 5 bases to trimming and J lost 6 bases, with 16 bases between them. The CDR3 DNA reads TGTGCCAGCAGTCCGGACGGGGGAAAGCAGACCCAGTACTTC. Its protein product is CASSPDGGKQTQYF.

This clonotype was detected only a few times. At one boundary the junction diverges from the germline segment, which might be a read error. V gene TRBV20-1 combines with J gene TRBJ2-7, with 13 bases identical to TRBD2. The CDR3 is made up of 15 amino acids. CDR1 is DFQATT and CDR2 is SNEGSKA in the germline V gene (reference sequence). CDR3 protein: CSARAGTSGIYKQYF. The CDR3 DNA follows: TGCAGTGCTAGGGCCGGGACTAGCGGGATCTACAAGCAGTACTTC.

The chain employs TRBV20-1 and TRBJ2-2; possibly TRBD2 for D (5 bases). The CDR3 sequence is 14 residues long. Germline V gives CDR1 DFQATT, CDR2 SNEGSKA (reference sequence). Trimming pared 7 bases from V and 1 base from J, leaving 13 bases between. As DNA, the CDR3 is TGCAGTGTTCATGTGAGCGGGAACACCGGGGAGCTGTTTTTT. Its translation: CSVHVSGNTGELFF.

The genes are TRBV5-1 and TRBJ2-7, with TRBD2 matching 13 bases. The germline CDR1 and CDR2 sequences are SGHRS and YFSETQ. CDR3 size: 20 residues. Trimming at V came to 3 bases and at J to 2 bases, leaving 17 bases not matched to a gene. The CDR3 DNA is TGCGCCAGCAGCTCCGGACTAGCGGGAGCCTTATGGGTCGGGGCCTACGAGCAGTACTTC. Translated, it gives CASSSGLAGALWVGAYEQYF. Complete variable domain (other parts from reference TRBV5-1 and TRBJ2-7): KAGVTQTPRYLIKTRGQQVTLSCSPISGHRSVSWYQQTPGQGLQFLFEYFSETQRNKGNFPGRFSGRQFSNSRSEMNVSTLELGDSALYLCASSSGLAGALWVGAYEQYFGPGTRLTVT.

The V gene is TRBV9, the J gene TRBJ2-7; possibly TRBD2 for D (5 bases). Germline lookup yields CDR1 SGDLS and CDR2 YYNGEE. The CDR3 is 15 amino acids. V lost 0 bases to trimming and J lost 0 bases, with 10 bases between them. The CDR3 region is CASSVGDGSSYEQYF. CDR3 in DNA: TGTGCCAGCAGCGTAGGGGATGGGAGCTCCTACGAGCAGTACTTC.

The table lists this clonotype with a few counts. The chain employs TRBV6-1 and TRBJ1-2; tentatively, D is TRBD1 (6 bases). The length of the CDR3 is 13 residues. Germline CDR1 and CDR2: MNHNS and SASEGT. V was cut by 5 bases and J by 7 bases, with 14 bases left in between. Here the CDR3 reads CASSTPGEGGYTF. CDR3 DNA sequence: TGTGCCAGCAGTACCCCAGGGGAGGGTGGCTACACCTTC.

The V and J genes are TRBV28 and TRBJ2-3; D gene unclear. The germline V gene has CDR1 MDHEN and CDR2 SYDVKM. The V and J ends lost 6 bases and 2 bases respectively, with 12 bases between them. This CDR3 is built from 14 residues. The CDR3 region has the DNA TGTGCCAGCAGGGCAAGAGGTTCCACAGATACGCAGTATTTT. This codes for CASRARGSTDTQYF.

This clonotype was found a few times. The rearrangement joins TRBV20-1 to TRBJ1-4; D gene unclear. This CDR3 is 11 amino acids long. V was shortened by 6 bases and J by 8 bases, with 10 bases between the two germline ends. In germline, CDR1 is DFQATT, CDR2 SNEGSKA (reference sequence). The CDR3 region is CSALWEEKLFF. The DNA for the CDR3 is TGCAGTGCGTTATGGGAGGAAAAACTGTTTTTT.

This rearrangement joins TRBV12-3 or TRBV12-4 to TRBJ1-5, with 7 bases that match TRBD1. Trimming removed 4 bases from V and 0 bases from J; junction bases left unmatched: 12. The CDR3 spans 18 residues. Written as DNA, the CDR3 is TGTGCCAGCAGTTCAAGACAGGGACCTTGGGATAGCAATCAGCCCCAGCATTTT. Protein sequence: CASSSRQGPWDSNQPQHF.

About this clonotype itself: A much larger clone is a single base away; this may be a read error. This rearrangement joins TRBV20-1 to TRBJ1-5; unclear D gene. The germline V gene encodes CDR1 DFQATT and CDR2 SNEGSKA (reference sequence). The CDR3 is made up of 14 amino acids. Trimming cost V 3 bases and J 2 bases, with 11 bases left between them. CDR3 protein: CSASSEYGNQPQHF. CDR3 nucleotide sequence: TGCAGTGCTAGTTCAGAGTATGGCAATCAGCCCCAGCATTTT.

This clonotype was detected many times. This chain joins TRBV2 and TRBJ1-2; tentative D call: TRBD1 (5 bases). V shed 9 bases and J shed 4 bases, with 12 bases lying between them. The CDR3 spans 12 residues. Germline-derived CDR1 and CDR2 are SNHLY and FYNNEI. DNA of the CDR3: TGTGCCAGGGATGAGGGGACCTATGGCTACACCTTC. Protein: CARDEGTYGYTF.

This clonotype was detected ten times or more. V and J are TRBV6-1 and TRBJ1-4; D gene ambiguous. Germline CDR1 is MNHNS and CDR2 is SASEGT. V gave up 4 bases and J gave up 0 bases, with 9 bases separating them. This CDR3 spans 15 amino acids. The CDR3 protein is CASSGAGTTNEKLFF. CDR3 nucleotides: TGTGCCAGCAGTGGAGCCGGGACAACTAATGAAAAACTGTTTTTT.

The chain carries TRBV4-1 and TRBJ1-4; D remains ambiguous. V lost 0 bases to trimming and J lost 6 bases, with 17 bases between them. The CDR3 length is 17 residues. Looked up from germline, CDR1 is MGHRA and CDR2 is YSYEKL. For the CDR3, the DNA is TGCGCCAGCAGCCAAGATACCGAAGGGAGCTACTATGAAAAACTGTTTTTT. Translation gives CASSQDTEGSYYEKLFF.

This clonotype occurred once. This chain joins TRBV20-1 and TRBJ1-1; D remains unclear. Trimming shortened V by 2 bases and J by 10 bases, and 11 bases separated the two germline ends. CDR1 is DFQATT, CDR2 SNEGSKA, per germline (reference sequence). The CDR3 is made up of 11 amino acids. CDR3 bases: TGCAGTGCTAGACTGGCTGGCGGAGCTTTCTTT. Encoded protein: CSARLAGGAFF.

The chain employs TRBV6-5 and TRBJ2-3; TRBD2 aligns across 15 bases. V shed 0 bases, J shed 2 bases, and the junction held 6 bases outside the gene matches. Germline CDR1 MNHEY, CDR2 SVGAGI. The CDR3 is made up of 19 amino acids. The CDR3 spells CASSYSSGTSGRYTDTQYF. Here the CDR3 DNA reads TGTGCCAGCAGTTACTCGAGTGGGACTAGCGGGAGGTACACAGATACGCAGTATTTT.